This TCR beta chain comes out of a study of CD8 T cells in ankylosing spondylitis. Study-wide results and caveats: Earlier studies detected some motif variants in reactive arthritis synovial fluid and blood. One TCR beta motif, made up of fewer than 10 highly homologous variants, appeared characteristic of ankylosing spondylitis blood. Reports say disease-linked clones showed up significantly more in matched ankylosing spondylitis synovial fluid.

MiXCR was run by TCRdb on the 5' RACE reads, yielding one entry per CDR3 protein. The sample shows roughly 700,000 distinct CDR3 sequences, about 20% of them seen only once. J gave up 4 bases and V 6 bases, and 12 bases lay outside the gene matches. Germline V gives CDR1 ENHRY, CDR2 SYGVKD. The CDR3 length is 16 residues. This clonotype was seen only a few times. Its matching antigen is unknown. The V and J genes are TRBV10-3 and TRBJ2-5; 9 positions match TRBD2. The TCR was taken from a male donor with ankylosing spondylitis. The sample taken for sequencing was blood, either unsorted or a sorted T cell fraction (not recorded which). The CDR3 nucleotides read TGTGCCATCAGGGAGGCTCCGGGACTAGCCGGAGAGACCCAGTACTTC. Protein product: CAIREAPGLAGETQYF.